The 18 T cell receptor beta chains below come from one sample, sequenced in a study of T cell responses to AZD1222 COVID-19 vaccine. Measured with immunoSEQ multiplex PCR; TCRdb has only the in-frame clones, and not every one. The table includes some 130,000 clones, more than 75% detected once. The input for sequencing was peripheral blood, taken on day 0 of AZD1222 vaccination. Every receptor here comes from an adult in good health.

V gene TRBV28 combines with J gene TRBJ1-2; unclear D gene. Trimming stripped 7 bases from V and 4 bases from J, with 16 bases between. CDR1 and CDR2 from the germline V gene are MDHEN and SYDVKM. This CDR3 contains 14 residues. The CDR3 bases are TGTGCCAGCAATCCTAGGTCCGCCCCCTATGGCTACACCTTC. Its translation: CASNPRSAPYGYTF.

V gene TRBV9 combines with J gene TRBJ2-3; no clear D. This CDR3 has 16 residues. Trimming shortened V by 1 base and J by 2 bases, and 14 bases separated the two germline ends. The germline gives CDR1 SGDLS, CDR2 YYNGEE. This chain's CDR3 is CASSVSSYSYTDTQYF. CDR3 in DNA: TGTGCCAGCAGCGTAAGCAGCTATTCCTACACAGATACGCAGTATTTT.

CDR3 DNA sequence: TGTGCCAGCAGCATCCGGGACAGAGCCCTTGTCGGCTACACCTTC. Translation gives CASSIRDRALVGYTF. V and J are TRBV7-8 and TRBJ1-2; 7 bases fit TRBD1. Trimming removed 5 bases from V and 8 bases from J; junction bases left unmatched: 14. The CDR3 is 15 residues long. The germline V gene has CDR1 SGHVS and CDR2 FQNEAQ.

V is TRBV29-1 and J is TRBJ2-1; D not resolved. V was clipped by 6 bases and J by 7 bases, with 13 bases between them. This CDR3 has 12 amino acids. Germline CDR1 is SQVTM and CDR2 is ANQGSEA. Written as DNA, the CDR3 is TGCAGCGTGGAATCACCTTTGAATGAGCAGTTCTTC. Encoded protein: CSVESPLNEQFF.

This clone came up once. This chain connects TRBV5-6 to TRBJ1-1; D remains ambiguous. The V end lost 2 bases, the J end lost 0 bases, and 8 bases lay between the germline ends. Germline CDR1 and CDR2: SGHDT and YYEEEE. This CDR3 region has 14 residues. The CDR3 reads CASSFLTVNTEAFF. The CDR3 DNA reads as TGTGCCAGCAGCTTCTTGACGGTGAACACTGAAGCTTTCTTT.

The chain links TRBV28 to TRBJ1-5; D unclear. Germline V gene lookup returns CDR1 MDHEN and CDR2 SYDVKM. V was trimmed by 4 bases and J by 14 bases, leaving 12 bases between them. The CDR3 length is 11 residues. The DNA of the CDR3 is TGTGCCAGCAGTTCGGGTCCGAGCGAGCATTTT. It is translated as CASSSGPSEHF.

This chain uses TRBV14 with TRBJ2-2, with a tentative D call TRBD2 (5 bases). Germline loops: CDR1 SGHDN, CDR2 FVKESK. V lost 1 base to trimming and J lost 1 base, with 10 bases between them. CDR3 length equals 16 residues. This chain's CDR3 is CASSQVVGVNTGELFF. CDR3 coding DNA: TGTGCCAGCAGCCAAGTGGTCGGGGTGAACACCGGGGAGCTGTTTTTT.

About this clone itself: A junction end diverges from the germline sequence, so it may reflect a read error. V gene TRBV28 combines with J gene TRBJ2-7; the D gene could be TRBD1 or TRBD2 (6 bases each). CDR1 and CDR2 from the germline V gene are MDHEN and SYDVKM. This CDR3 is 15 amino acids long. The CDR3 bases are TGTGCCAGCAGTCCCCCCCGGCGGGACACACGGTTATGGAACTTC. Translated: CASSPPRRDTRLWNF. Full variable domain (rest looked up from reference TRBV28 and TRBJ2-7): DVKVTQSSRYLVKRTGEKVFLECVQDMDHENMFWYRQDPGLGLRLIYFSYDVKMKEKGDIPEGYSVSREKKERFSLILESASTNQTSMYLCASSPPRRDTRLWNFGPGTRLTVT.

The chain combines TRBV28 with TRBJ2-5; D call uncertain. The CDR3 spans 11 residues. V shed 6 bases and J shed 4 bases, with 6 bases lying between them. Per the germline V gene, CDR1 is MDHEN and CDR2 is SYDVKM. The chain's CDR3 is CASRNRETQYF. The CDR3 DNA reads as TGTGCCAGCAGGAACCGAGAGACCCAGTACTTC.

This chain joins TRBV28 and TRBJ1-2, with D uncertain. Germline assignment: CDR1 MDHEN and CDR2 SYDVKM. The CDR3 sequence is 13 residues long. Trimming stripped 2 bases from V and 4 bases from J, with 8 bases between. DNA of the CDR3: TGTGCCAGCAGTTTAGTACAGAGCTATGGCTACACCTTC. It yields the protein CASSLVQSYGYTF.

V and J are TRBV19 and TRBJ1-1; possible D gene TRBD1, 5 bases. The germline V and J ends were trimmed by 7 bases and 6 bases, with 12 bases remaining between them. This CDR3 comprises 12 residues. CDR1 is LNHDA and CDR2 is SQIVND in the germline V gene (reference sequence). CDR3 bases: TGTGCCAGTACGGGCGAGGGACCTGAAGCTTTCTTT. The encoded protein is CASTGEGPEAFF.

The chain recombines TRBV11-1 with TRBJ2-7, with 8 bases identical to TRBD1. Germline lookup yields CDR1 SGHAT and CDR2 FQDESV (reference sequence). V lost 7 bases and J lost 5; bases outside the gene matches: 10. The CDR3 is 14 amino acids. CDR3 residues: CASKRGQEFNEQYF. DNA for the CDR3: TGTGCCAGCAAAAGGGGACAGGAGTTTAACGAGCAGTACTTC.

The chain combines TRBV5-1 with TRBJ1-2; 10 positions agree with TRBD1. Unmatched junction bases numbered 10, after V lost 4 bases and J lost 7 bases. Germline-derived CDR1 and CDR2 are SGHRS and YFSETQ. The CDR3 length is 15 residues. CDR3 residues: CASSTRQGAPAGYTF. CDR3 DNA sequence: TGCGCCAGCAGCACCCGACAGGGGGCGCCGGCTGGCTACACCTTC.

The V call is TRBV5-1, the J call TRBJ1-1, with D unclear. Germline-derived CDR1 and CDR2 are SGHRS and YFSETQ. Deletions cut 4 bases from V and 1 base from J, with 5 bases between. The CDR3 is 12 residues long. CDR3 amino acids: CASSVENTEAFF. The DNA for the CDR3 is TGCGCCAGCAGCGTAGAGAACACTGAAGCTTTCTTT.

The chain joins TRBV11-3 to TRBJ2-1, with 12 positions matching TRBD1. The V and J ends lost 5 bases and 6 bases, in that order; junction bases with no gene match: 5. The CDR3 contains 15 residues. Per germline, CDR1 SGHNT and CDR2 YENEEA. CDR3 sequence reads: CASSLGTGGANEQFF. The CDR3, as DNA: TGTGCCAGCAGCCTTGGGACAGGGGGCGCCAATGAGCAGTTCTTC.

The rearrangement uses TRBV11-2 and TRBJ1-6; D uncertain. The CDR3 spans 15 residues. Germline V gene sequence: CDR1 SGHAT, CDR2 FQNNGV. V was shortened by 4 bases and J by 4 bases, with 11 bases between the two germline ends. CDR3 coding DNA: TGTGCCAGCAGCTCCGCGGGAGGGTATAATTCACCCCTCCACTTT. Protein sequence: CASSSAGGYNSPLHF. The full variable domain, completed using reference TRBV11-2 and TRBJ1-6, is EAGVAQSPRYKIIEKRQSVAFWCNPISGHATLYWYQQILGQGPKLLIQFQNNGVVDDSQLPKDRFSAERLKGVDSTLKIQPAKLEDSAVYLCASSSAGGYNSPLHFGNGTRLTVT.

The gene calls are TRBV9 and TRBJ2-2, with D possibly matching TRBD2 (6 bases). V was trimmed by 2 bases and J by 0 bases, leaving 11 bases between them. There are 16 residues in the CDR3. The germline V gene encodes CDR1 SGDLS and CDR2 YYNGEE. The CDR3 region is CASSVGGNSNTGELFF. The CDR3 DNA is TGTGCCAGCAGCGTGGGAGGTAATTCGAACACCGGGGAGCTGTTTTTT. Full variable domain (missing parts from reference TRBV9 and TRBJ2-2): DSGVTQTPKHLITATGQRVTLRCSPRSGDLSVYWYQQSLDQGLQFLIQYYNGEERAKGNILERFSAQQFPDLHSELNLSSLELGDSALYFCASSVGGNSNTGELFFGEGSRLTVL.

The chain has TRBV9 and TRBJ2-5, with D unresolved. The ends were cut back, 3 bases at V and 2 bases at J, with 8 bases in the middle. This CDR3 region has 13 residues. Germline V gene sequence: CDR1 SGDLS, CDR2 YYNGEE. The CDR3: CASSASAQETQYF. As DNA, the CDR3 is TGTGCCAGCAGCGCCTCAGCTCAAGAGACCCAGTACTTC.